The 29 T cell receptor beta chains below were found in one sample sequenced in a study of shared clonotypes between healthy human individuals. Generated by immunoSEQ multiplex PCR, the TCRdb table keeps only in-frame clones and is missing some. The table has about 980,000 clones, 76% seen once. Input material: memory CD4+ T cells sorted from blood. Subset reported: CD45RA-negative fraction. The receptors stem from a man younger than 35 in good health.

The V gene is TRBV9, the J gene TRBJ1-1; D remains ambiguous. CDR1 and CDR2 (germline): SGDLS, YYNGEE. The ends were cut back, 2 bases at V and 0 bases at J, with 14 bases in the middle. This CDR3 contains 16 residues. Here the CDR3 reads CASSVGFKQMNTEAFF. The CDR3 bases are TGTGCCAGCAGCGTGGGTTTCAAACAGATGAACACTGAAGCTTTCTTT.

This chain links TRBV14 with TRBJ2-3; D uncertain. V was clipped by 4 bases and J by 8 bases, with 7 bases between them. CDR3 length equals 11 residues. Germline V gene lookup returns CDR1 SGHDN and CDR2 FVKESK. Here the CDR3 reads CASSLVGTQYF. The DNA for the CDR3 is TGTGCCAGCAGCCTGGTGGGTACGCAGTATTTT.

The chain combines TRBV5-8 with TRBJ1-2; D is perhaps TRBD1 (6 bases). CDR3 length: 16 residues. CDR1 SGHTS and CDR2 YDEGEE come from the germline V gene. The V gene lost 4 bases and the J gene lost 2 bases, with 18 bases spanning the gap. The CDR3 loop reads CASSVTQGRSNYGYTF. CDR3 sequence (DNA): TGTGCCAGCAGCGTAACACAGGGCCGATCCAACTATGGCTACACCTTC. The full variable domain, in which reference TRBV5-8 and TRBJ1-2 provide the parts outside the CDR3, is EAGVTQSPTHLIKTRGQQATLRCSPISGHTSVYWYQQALGLGLQFLLWYDEGEERNRGNFPPRFSGRQFPNYSSELNVNALELEDSALYLCASSVTQGRSNYGYTFGSGTRLTVV.

This clone appeared a few times. V gene TRBV30 combines with J gene TRBJ1-1; D is undetermined. V lost 1 base and J 3 bases, leaving 6 bases between the germline ends. The CDR3 length is 12 residues. CDR1 is GTSNPN and CDR2 is SVGIG in the germline V gene (reference sequence). CDR3 region: CAWSAGDTEAFF. DNA of the CDR3: TGTGCCTGGAGTGCTGGGGACACTGAAGCTTTCTTT.

The CDR3 sequence: CASKVGGNSQETQYF. CDR3 nucleotides: TGTGCCAGCAAGGTGGGGGGCAACTCACAAGAGACCCAGTACTTC. This chain uses TRBV2 with TRBJ2-5, with D perhaps assigned TRBD1 or TRBD2 (6 bases each). Trimming took 7 bases from V and 2 from J, leaving 17 bases between them. There are 15 residues in the CDR3. From germline, CDR1 is SNHLY and CDR2 FYNNEI.

V is TRBV6-1 and J is TRBJ2-7; D is possibly TRBD1 or TRBD2 (5 bases each). Germline V gene sequence: CDR1 MNHNS, CDR2 SASEGT. The CDR3 runs to 14 residues. The germline V and J ends were trimmed by 7 bases and 2 bases, with 15 bases remaining between them. The CDR3 is CASTRRGGPYEQYF. The CDR3 DNA reads as TGTGCCAGCACCCGACGGGGCGGCCCCTACGAGCAGTACTTC.

A single count supports this clone. The chain uses TRBV19 and TRBJ2-3, with D perhaps matching TRBD1 (5 bases). This CDR3 is 12 amino acids long. The V gene's germline CDR1 is LNHDA and CDR2 SQIVND (reference sequence). V lost 5 bases, J lost 4 bases, and 7 bases lay in between. CDR3 in amino acids: CASSPQADTQYF. As DNA, the CDR3 is TGTGCCAGTAGTCCACAGGCAGATACGCAGTATTTT.

The V call is TRBV6-1, the J call TRBJ2-7; TRBD1 agrees at 10 bases. V was clipped by 6 bases and J by 6 bases; unmatched bases: 8. In germline, CDR1 is MNHNS, CDR2 SASEGT. The CDR3 totals 14 residues. DNA of the CDR3: TGTGCCAGCAGATCCCGGGACAGGGGCAGCGAGCAGTACTTC. This encodes CASRSRDRGSEQYF.

This clone was seen more than once but under ten times. The V call is TRBV30, the J call TRBJ1-2, with a weak D call TRBD1 (5 bases). Germline loops: CDR1 GTSNPN, CDR2 SVGIG (reference sequence). This CDR3 region has 16 residues. Trimming took 2 bases from V and 0 from J, leaving 16 bases between them. The CDR3 here is CAWSKRAGTPNYGYTF. In nucleotides, the CDR3 is TGTGCCTGGAGTAAAAGGGCAGGGACCCCTAACTATGGCTACACCTTC.

The CDR3 nucleotides read TGTGCCAGCAGCTTATATGTAGGACCCACCTACAATGAGCAGTTCTTC. Its translation is CASSLYVGPTYNEQFF. J is TRBJ2-1 and V is TRBV5-6; no definite D call. V was pared by 2 bases and J by 2 bases, with 14 bases between. The V gene's germline CDR1 is SGHDT and CDR2 YYEEEE. This CDR3 contains 16 residues.

This chain links TRBV28 with TRBJ1-1; TRBD1 matches 9 bases. J lost 1 base, V lost 7 bases, and 1 base had no gene match. Germline CDR1 reads MDHEN; CDR2 reads SYDVKM. The CDR3 has 13 residues. For the CDR3, the DNA is TGTGCCAGCACGGGACAGGGGAACACTGAAGCTTTCTTT. It is translated as CASTGQGNTEAFF.

The V and J genes are TRBV5-4 and TRBJ1-6, with TRBD1 matching over 7 bases. The J segment lost 4 bases and the V segment lost 4 bases, leaving 8 bases of the junction unmatched. CDR1 is SGHNT, CDR2 YYREEE, per germline (reference sequence). This CDR3 spans 16 amino acids. Here the CDR3 DNA reads TGTGCCAGCAGCACCGGGACAGTTTTTTATAATTCACCCCTCCACTTT. Its protein is CASSTGTVFYNSPLHF.

Comment on this clone: The same CDR3 is also encoded by other DNA sequences in this sample. Here the CDR3 reads CASRGTANTEAFF. The CDR3 coding sequence is TGTGCCAGCAGAGGGACAGCGAACACTGAAGCTTTCTTT. The gene calls are TRBV6-1 and TRBJ1-1, with 7 bases lining up with TRBD1. The V gene end was trimmed by 6 bases and the J gene end by 1 base; junction bases not matched to a gene: 2. This CDR3 is 13 amino acids long. Germline V gene sequence: CDR1 MNHNS, CDR2 SASEGT.

The chain carries TRBV30 and TRBJ1-3; D not certain. The germline gives CDR1 GTSNPN, CDR2 SVGIG (reference sequence). The V end was cut by 3 bases, the J end by 3 bases, with 21 bases between. This CDR3 spans 17 amino acids. CDR3 coding DNA: TGTGCCTGGAGGACCAAAACGGTGGCCTCGGGTGGAAACACCATATATTTT. As protein: CAWRTKTVASGGNTIYF.

The V call is TRBV5-1, the J call TRBJ1-1, with D unresolved. Germline lookup yields CDR1 SGHRS and CDR2 YFSETQ. The length of the CDR3 is 12 residues. The V end was cut by 0 bases, the J end by 10 bases, with 10 bases between. In nucleotides, the CDR3 is TGCGCCAGCAGCTTGGACGGTCAACTAGCTTTCTTT. Translated: CASSLDGQLAFF.

The chain has TRBV5-1 and TRBJ2-3; 10 bases align to TRBD1. The J segment lost 5 bases and the V segment lost 2 bases, leaving 5 bases of the junction unmatched. The V gene's germline CDR1 is SGHRS and CDR2 YFSETQ. This CDR3 has 15 amino acids. The CDR3 spells CASSFRQGAKDTQYF. CDR3 bases: TGCGCCAGCAGCTTTCGACAGGGGGCAAAAGATACGCAGTATTTT.

The chain couples TRBV4-1 to TRBJ2-3; no clear D gene. Deletions cut 5 bases from V and 0 bases from J, with 6 bases between. This CDR3 is built from 13 residues. Germline V gene lookup returns CDR1 MGHRA and CDR2 YSYEKL. CDR3 nucleotides: TGCGCCAGCAGCGTGACTAGCACAGATACGCAGTATTTT. This gives the protein CASSVTSTDTQYF.

J is TRBJ1-1 and V is TRBV6-4, with D hard to call. Germline V gene sequence: CDR1 MRHNA, CDR2 SNTAGT. The CDR3 loop spans 13 amino acids. V lost 6 bases, J lost 5 bases, and 13 bases lay in between. The CDR3 nucleotides read TGTGCCAGCAGCTCAGAACTGGGAACTGAAGCTTTCTTT. This translates into CASSSELGTEAFF.

CDR3: CASSLVGMYEQYF. The CDR3, as DNA: TGTGCCAGCAGCTTAGTCGGGATGTACGAGCAGTACTTC. The J gene is TRBJ2-7, the V gene TRBV7-9; a weak D match, TRBD2 (5 bases). The V and J ends lost 1 base and 4 bases respectively, with 8 bases between them. The CDR3 is made up of 13 amino acids. The germline gives CDR1 SEHNR, CDR2 FQNEAQ (reference sequence). Based on the CDR3 plus reference TRBV7-9 and TRBJ2-7, the full variable domain is DTGVSQNPRHKITKRGQNVTFRCDPISEHNRLYWYRQTLGQGPEFLTYFQNEAQLEKSRLLSDRFSAERPKGSFSTLEIQRTEQGDSAMYLCASSLVGMYEQYFGPGTRLTVT.

Notes on this clone: The sample holds other DNA sequences that translate to the same CDR3. This sequence joins TRBV6-1 and TRBJ1-5; the D gene is possibly TRBD1 (6 bases). Trimming removed 2 bases from V and 2 bases from J, with 7 bases in between. Germline V gene sequence: CDR1 MNHNS, CDR2 SASEGT. This CDR3 is 14 amino acids long. As DNA, the CDR3 is TGTGCCAGCAGTGAAAACAGGGGCAATCAGCCCCAGCATTTT. Its protein is CASSENRGNQPQHF.

The chain combines TRBV27 with TRBJ1-1; the D gene is possibly TRBD1 (5 bases). The V end was cut by 3 bases, the J end by 1 base, with 9 bases between. There are 14 residues in the CDR3. Germline CDR1 and CDR2: MNHEY and SMNVEV (reference sequence). The CDR3 sequence: CASSLDTRNTEAFF. The CDR3 DNA follows: TGTGCCAGCAGTTTGGACACAAGGAACACTGAAGCTTTCTTT.

The chain carries TRBV12-5 and TRBJ1-5, with D unresolved. The CDR3 totals 13 residues. The germline gives CDR1 LGHNT, CDR2 FRNRAP. V was pared by 3 bases and J by 9 bases, with 12 bases between. The CDR3 spells CASGLSENRPQHF. CDR3 DNA: TGTGCTAGTGGTTTATCGGAGAATAGGCCCCAGCATTTT.

The chain couples TRBV18 to TRBJ1-1; D is perhaps TRBD1 (6 bases). The CDR3 totals 15 residues. The V gene's germline CDR1 is KGHSH and CDR2 LQKENI. With 8 bases removed from V and 5 bases from J, the gap between germline ends came to 21 bases. The CDR3 nucleotides are TGTGCCAGCCGCCCTCGGGGGGGGGCTGAGACTGAAGCTTTCTTT. Residues: CASRPRGGAETEAFF.

The chain has TRBV6-1 and TRBJ1-1, with D unresolved. The CDR3 is 14 amino acids. From germline, CDR1 is MNHNS and CDR2 SASEGT. V was shortened by 1 base and J by 5 bases, with 11 bases between the two germline ends. Written as DNA, the CDR3 is TGTGCCAGCAGTGAAGTCCGGGCGAGAACTGAAGCTTTCTTT. It encodes CASSEVRARTEAFF.

V is TRBV28 and J is TRBJ1-1; D perhaps matches TRBD1 (6 bases). Trimming took off 5 bases at V and 1 base at J, with 17 bases between the two ends. Per germline, CDR1 MDHEN and CDR2 SYDVKM. This CDR3 contains 16 residues. The CDR3 bases are TGTGCCAGCAGTCCCAAACAGGGAAAAACGAACACTGAAGCTTTCTTT. Residues: CASSPKQGKTNTEAFF.

The rearrangement links TRBV10-3 to TRBJ2-5; D unclear. The CDR3 runs 13 residues. Deletions cut 0 bases from V and 8 bases from J, with 10 bases between. Germline V lookup: CDR1 ENHRY, CDR2 SYGVKD. The CDR3 region is CAISESAVDTQYF. Written as DNA, the CDR3 is TGTGCCATCAGTGAGTCGGCCGTAGATACCCAGTACTTC.

The V gene is TRBV7-2, the J gene TRBJ2-5, with TRBD2 identical over 10 bases. Germline trimming cut 7 bases from V and 3 bases from J; bases unmatched to any gene: 5. CDR3 length: 14 amino acids. CDR1 and CDR2 from the germline V gene are SGHTA and FQGNSA. The DNA of the CDR3 is TGTGCCAGCAATCGAGCGGGAGGGAAAGAGACCCAGTACTTC. It codes for CASNRAGGKETQYF.

The chain links TRBV29-1 to TRBJ1-1; TRBD1 agrees at 7 bases. CDR3 length: 14 amino acids. Germline values: CDR1 SQVTM, CDR2 ANQGSEA. The V and J ends lost 6 bases and 4 bases, in that order; junction bases with no gene match: 11. The CDR3 loop is CSVDGEDRRTEAFF. CDR3 DNA: TGCAGCGTCGACGGAGAGGACAGGCGCACTGAAGCTTTCTTT.

The chain uses TRBV5-1 and TRBJ2-7; D is ambiguous. The CDR3 loop spans 13 amino acids. Trimming shortened V by 1 base and J by 6 bases, and 11 bases separated the two germline ends. The V gene's germline CDR1 is SGHRS and CDR2 YFSETQ. The CDR3 spells CASSLYGATEQYF. The CDR3 DNA sequence: TGCGCCAGCAGCTTGTATGGAGCAACCGAGCAGTACTTC. Together with reference TRBV5-1 and TRBJ2-7, the CDR3 gives the full variable domain: KAGVTQTPRYLIKTRGQQVTLSCSPISGHRSVSWYQQTPGQGLQFLFEYFSETQRNKGNFPGRFSGRQFSNSRSEMNVSTLELGDSALYLCASSLYGATEQYFGPGTRLTVT.